The 27 T cell receptor beta chains reported below all come from one sample, sequenced in a study of blood T cell repertoires in COVID-19. The method was immunoSEQ multiplex PCR; TCRdb's version includes in-frame clones alone and lacks a portion of them. The repertoire holds hundreds of thousands of clones, roughly nine tenths seen once, with 0.9% in the top ten. The sequenced material came from peripheral blood. The source of these receptors is a man younger than 30 with COVID-19, enrolled during active disease.

This chain uses TRBV19 with TRBJ2-1, with TRBD2 identical over 8 bases. CDR1 and CDR2 from the germline V gene are LNHDA and SQIVND (reference sequence). This CDR3 comprises 15 residues. The junction had 12 bases not matched to a gene; V was cut back by 8 bases and J by 6 bases. CDR3 DNA sequence: TGTGCCAGTGCCCAAGCGACCCGGGGGGGCAATGAGCAGTTCTTC. Translated, it gives CASAQATRGGNEQFF.

V gene TRBV6-1 combines with J gene TRBJ1-4; TRBD1 matches 11 bases. Unmatched junction bases numbered 5, after V lost 1 base and J lost 4 bases. This CDR3 region has 17 residues. Germline V gene lookup returns CDR1 MNHNS and CDR2 SASEGT. CDR3 sequence: CASSEGPGQGGNEKLFF. In DNA form, the CDR3 reads TGTGCCAGCAGTGAAGGGCCGGGACAGGGGGGTAATGAAAAACTGTTTTTT.

CDR3 DNA sequence: TGTGCCAGCAGTGGCGGTAGTGTTGAGACCCAGTACTTC. Translating it yields CASSGGSVETQYF. The V call is TRBV2, the J call TRBJ2-5; unclear D gene. V was shortened by 4 bases and J by 5 bases, with 11 bases between the two germline ends. CDR1 and CDR2 (germline): SNHLY, FYNNEI. The CDR3 contains 13 residues. Based on the CDR3 plus reference TRBV2 and TRBJ2-5, the full variable domain is EPEVTQTPSHQVTQMGQEVILRCVPISNHLYFYWYRQILGQKVEFLVSFYNNEISEKSEIFDDQFSVERPDGSNFTLKIRSTKLEDSAMYFCASSGGSVETQYFGPGTRLLVL.

The V gene is TRBV12-5, the J gene TRBJ2-7; 7 bases are a match to TRBD1. Germline V gene lookup returns CDR1 LGHNT and CDR2 FRNRAP. The CDR3 has 17 amino acids. The V and J ends lost 5 bases and 1 base, in that order; junction bases with no gene match: 14. CDR3 sequence (DNA): TGTGCTAGTGGTCTCTCGACAGGGACCCTATCTTCCTACGAGCAGTACTTC. It yields the protein CASGLSTGTLSSYEQYF.

V usage is TRBV5-6 and J usage is TRBJ2-1, with D possibly TRBD1 on 5 matching bases. The ends were cut back, 0 bases at V and 9 bases at J, with 19 bases in the middle. The CDR3 covers 16 residues. Germline V gene sequence: CDR1 SGHDT, CDR2 YYEEEE. CDR3 sequence: CASSLGPSIRGPEQFF. The DNA of the CDR3 is TGTGCCAGCAGCTTGGGGCCCAGTATAAGGGGTCCTGAGCAGTTCTTC.

This clone was observed a handful of times. The chain couples TRBV6-2 or TRBV6-3 to TRBJ1-2; D possibly corresponds to TRBD1 (5 bases). In germline, CDR1 is MNHEY, CDR2 SVGEGT. V lost 5 bases, J lost 3 bases, and 10 bases lay in between. The CDR3 contains 13 residues. The CDR3 DNA follows: TGTGCCAGCAGTATCCCAGGGTACTATGGCTACACCTTC. As protein: CASSIPGYYGYTF.

The V gene is TRBV2, the J gene TRBJ1-4; D might be TRBD1 (5 bases). This CDR3 has 15 residues. The V end lost 6 bases, the J end lost 7 bases, and 18 bases lay between the germline ends. Looked up from germline, CDR1 is SNHLY and CDR2 is FYNNEI. For the CDR3, the DNA is TGTGCCAGCAGCCCCCTCCCGCAGGGCGGTGAAAAACTGTTTTTT. Amino acids: CASSPLPQGGEKLFF.

In regard to this clone: This specimen includes other DNA sequences encoding the same CDR3. V usage is TRBV29-1 and J usage is TRBJ2-3; possibly TRBD1 for D (6 bases). The CDR3 runs to 13 residues. Per the germline V gene, CDR1 is SQVTM and CDR2 is ANQGSEA. V was trimmed by 4 bases and J by 5 bases, leaving 13 bases between them. The CDR3 sequence is CSVGGRAIDTQYF. The DNA of the CDR3 is TGCAGCGTTGGGGGGCGGGCTATAGATACGCAGTATTTT.

This clone showed up just a few times. The chain uses TRBV6-6 and TRBJ1-5; 8 bases map to TRBD1. The CDR3 extends over 14 amino acids. Germline V CDR1 and CDR2: MNHNY, SVGAGI (reference sequence). V shed 2 bases, J shed 5 bases, and the junction held 2 bases outside the gene matches. This CDR3 reads CASSYNRGDQPQHF. DNA for the CDR3: TGTGCCAGCAGTTACAACAGGGGGGATCAGCCCCAGCATTTT.

The chain couples TRBV12-3 or TRBV12-4 to TRBJ2-7, with TRBD2 identical over 8 bases. J was trimmed by 9 bases and V by 3 bases; bases with no gene match: 7. CDR3 length: 13 amino acids. CDR3 in amino acids: CASSFPGGALQYF. The CDR3 DNA follows: TGTGCCAGCAGTTTCCCCGGGGGGGCACTGCAGTACTTC.

The genes are TRBV9 and TRBJ1-4; the match to TRBD1 covers 7 bases. Germline loops: CDR1 SGDLS, CDR2 YYNGEE. The CDR3 covers 15 residues. J gave up 2 bases and V 3 bases, and 4 bases lay outside the gene matches. CDR3 region: CASSARQGTNEKLFF. The CDR3 DNA reads as TGTGCCAGCAGCGCCCGACAGGGCACTAATGAAAAACTGTTTTTT. The full variable domain, in which reference TRBV9 and TRBJ1-4 provide the parts outside the CDR3, is DSGVTQTPKHLITATGQRVTLRCSPRSGDLSVYWYQQSLDQGLQFLIQYYNGEERAKGNILERFSAQQFPDLHSELNLSSLELGDSALYFCASSARQGTNEKLFFGSGTQLSVL.

This sequence joins TRBV30 and TRBJ1-1; TRBD1 might be the D (5 bases). Germline V gives CDR1 GTSNPN, CDR2 SVGIG (reference sequence). The CDR3 contains 13 residues. V lost 5 bases to trimming and J lost 5 bases, with 15 bases between them. The chain's CDR3 is CAWEGGRGTEAFF. The CDR3 bases are TGTGCCTGGGAGGGTGGCCGGGGGACTGAAGCTTTCTTT.

This clone appeared once. The chain links TRBV5-1 to TRBJ2-1; 15 nucleotides match TRBD2. With V trimmed by 4 bases and J by 7 bases, 3 bases remained unmatched. CDR3 length: 15 residues. Germline V CDR1 and CDR2: SGHRS, YFSETQ. The CDR3 reads CASSEGLAGGNEQFF. The CDR3 DNA sequence: TGCGCCAGCAGCGAGGGACTAGCGGGAGGAAATGAGCAGTTCTTC.

The chain joins TRBV15 to TRBJ2-2; the match to TRBD1 covers 10 bases. The CDR3 consists of 15 residues. CDR1 is LNHNV, CDR2 YYDKDF, per germline (reference sequence). V shed 3 bases and J 5 bases; nucleotides not matched to a gene: 3. The CDR3: CATSSRDRGTGELFF. CDR3 nucleotide sequence: TGTGCCACCAGCAGCCGGGACAGGGGAACCGGGGAGCTGTTTTTT. The full variable domain, rest sourced from reference TRBV15 and TRBJ2-2, is DAMVIQNPRYQVTQFGKPVTLSCSQTLNHNVMYWYQQKSSQAPKLLFHYYDKDFNNEADTPDNFQSRRPNTSFCFLDIRSPGLGDTAMYLCATSSRDRGTGELFFGEGSRLTVL.

The V and J genes are TRBV7-8 and TRBJ2-1, with 9 positions matching TRBD2. This CDR3 is 16 amino acids long. The V and J ends lost 1 base and 3 bases, in that order; junction bases with no gene match: 4. CDR1 SGHVS and CDR2 FQNEAQ come from the germline V gene. CDR3 region: CASSLVASGDYNEQFF. The CDR3 coding sequence is TGTGCCAGCAGCTTAGTTGCTAGCGGGGACTACAATGAGCAGTTCTTC.

The V call is TRBV11-2, the J call TRBJ2-5; D possibly corresponds to TRBD1 (6 bases). The CDR3 has 14 amino acids. Trimming removed 4 bases from V and 4 bases from J, with 13 bases in between. Per germline, CDR1 SGHAT and CDR2 FQNNGV. The CDR3: CASSYRQVGETQYF. The DNA of the CDR3 is TGTGCCAGCAGCTATCGACAGGTTGGAGAGACCCAGTACTTC.

This clone has a handful of counts. The chain links TRBV3-1 (or the pseudogene TRBV3-2) to TRBJ2-5, with 11 nucleotides matching TRBD2. The CDR3 sequence is 15 residues long. Per germline, CDR1 LGHDT and CDR2 YNNKEL (reference sequence). With V trimmed by 5 bases and J by 4 bases, 6 bases remained unmatched. CDR3 region: CASSFSGGAGETQYF. CDR3 DNA: TGTGCCAGCAGCTTTAGCGGGGGGGCCGGAGAGACCCAGTACTTC.

This clone appeared a few times. The chain links TRBV5-4 to TRBJ2-7; tentatively, D is TRBD1 (7 bases). The germline V gene encodes CDR1 SGHNT and CDR2 YYREEE (reference sequence). CDR3 length equals 14 residues. V lost 6 bases to trimming and J lost 0 bases, with 13 bases between them. The CDR3 sequence: CASIRGDSSYEQYF. The CDR3 region has the DNA TGTGCCAGCATACGCGGGGACAGCTCCTACGAGCAGTACTTC.

This sequence joins TRBV6-1 and TRBJ2-3; possible D gene TRBD2, 5 bases. Germline V gives CDR1 MNHNS, CDR2 SASEGT. Between the trimmed V and J ends, which lost 2 bases and 5 bases, there was a span of 14 bases. The CDR3 runs 15 residues. The CDR3 sequence is CASSERSGRGDTQYF. The CDR3, as DNA: TGTGCCAGCAGTGAAAGGTCGGGAAGAGGAGATACGCAGTATTTT.

The CDR3 coding sequence is TGTGCCAGCTCCCAGGGACAGGGGGCTTACTTCACCTTC. Amino acids: CASSQGQGAYFTF. The rearrangement links TRBV7-9 to TRBJ1-2; TRBD1 matches at 12 bases. The CDR3 extends over 13 amino acids. The V gene's germline CDR1 is SEHNR and CDR2 FQNEAQ (reference sequence). Trimming at V came to 8 bases and at J to 13 bases, leaving 11 bases not matched to a gene.

This chain connects TRBV27 to TRBJ1-5; D unclear. V lost 3 bases and J 6 bases, leaving 15 bases between the germline ends. The CDR3 sequence is 15 residues long. From germline, CDR1 is MNHEY and CDR2 SMNVEV (reference sequence). The CDR3 DNA follows: TGTGCCAGCAGTTTGCGGTGGCCAGAGGGTCAGCCCCAGCATTTT. It specifies CASSLRWPEGQPQHF.

This chain connects TRBV5-1 to TRBJ2-6, with D perhaps TRBD1 (5 bases). CDR3 length equals 17 residues. Germline V gene lookup returns CDR1 SGHRS and CDR2 YFSETQ. V was clipped by 0 bases and J by 0 bases, with 10 bases between them. The CDR3 protein is CASSLGQRSSGANVLTF. The CDR3, as DNA: TGCGCCAGCAGCTTGGGACAGCGCAGCTCTGGGGCCAACGTCCTGACTTTC. Together with reference TRBV5-1 and TRBJ2-6, the CDR3 gives the full variable domain: KAGVTQTPRYLIKTRGQQVTLSCSPISGHRSVSWYQQTPGQGLQFLFEYFSETQRNKGNFPGRFSGRQFSNSRSEMNVSTLELGDSALYLCASSLGQRSSGANVLTFGAGSRLTVL.

The V call is TRBV19, the J call TRBJ1-5, with D uncertain. This CDR3 has 13 amino acids. Germline V gene data show CDR1 as LNHDA and CDR2 as SQIVND (reference sequence). V gave up 3 bases and J gave up 7 bases, with 10 bases separating them. The DNA for the CDR3 is TGTGCCAGTAGTATGCATATTAGACAGCCCCAGCATTTT. It yields the protein CASSMHIRQPQHF.

The genes are TRBV7-6 and TRBJ2-7; possible D gene TRBD1, 6 bases. The ends were cut back, 3 bases at V and 2 bases at J, with 17 bases in the middle. Germline CDR1 and CDR2: SGHVS and FNYEAQ. The CDR3 has 16 amino acids. The DNA of the CDR3 is TGTGCCAGCAGCTTGGAGTTGGCAGGGGCCACCTACGAGCAGTACTTC. It is translated as CASSLELAGATYEQYF.

J is TRBJ1-1 and V is TRBV10-2, with a weak D call TRBD1 (6 bases). Trimming took 6 bases from V and 3 from J, leaving 20 bases between them. Germline CDR1 is WSHSY and CDR2 is SAAADI. The CDR3 has 16 amino acids. The CDR3 reads CASRSNAGAGDTEAFF. The CDR3 nucleotides read TGCGCCAGCAGGAGTAACGCAGGGGCCGGTGACACTGAAGCTTTCTTT.

This chain uses TRBV2 with TRBJ2-3, with D perhaps matching TRBD2 (5 bases). Germline lookup yields CDR1 SNHLY and CDR2 FYNNEI. The CDR3 consists of 15 residues. The V end lost 1 base, the J end lost 4 bases, and 12 bases lay between the germline ends. CDR3 sequence (DNA): TGTGCCAGCAGTGAAGAGGCTAGCTCCCCAGATACGCAGTATTTT. Translated, it gives CASSEEASSPDTQYF. Supplemented by reference TRBV2 and TRBJ2-3, the full variable domain reads EPEVTQTPSHQVTQMGQEVILRCVPISNHLYFYWYRQILGQKVEFLVSFYNNEISEKSEIFDDQFSVERPDGSNFTLKIRSTKLEDSAMYFCASSEEASSPDTQYFGPGTRLTVL.

Concerning this clone itself: At one boundary the junction diverges from the germline segment, which might be a read error. This chain links TRBV14 with TRBJ2-7; D is possibly TRBD1 (6 bases). Germline CDR1 and CDR2: SGHDN and FVKESK. The CDR3 runs 14 residues. The CDR3 nucleotides read TGTGTCAGCAGCTTGAGGGACATAGCCTACGAGCAGTACTTC. Residues: CVSSLRDIAYEQYF.